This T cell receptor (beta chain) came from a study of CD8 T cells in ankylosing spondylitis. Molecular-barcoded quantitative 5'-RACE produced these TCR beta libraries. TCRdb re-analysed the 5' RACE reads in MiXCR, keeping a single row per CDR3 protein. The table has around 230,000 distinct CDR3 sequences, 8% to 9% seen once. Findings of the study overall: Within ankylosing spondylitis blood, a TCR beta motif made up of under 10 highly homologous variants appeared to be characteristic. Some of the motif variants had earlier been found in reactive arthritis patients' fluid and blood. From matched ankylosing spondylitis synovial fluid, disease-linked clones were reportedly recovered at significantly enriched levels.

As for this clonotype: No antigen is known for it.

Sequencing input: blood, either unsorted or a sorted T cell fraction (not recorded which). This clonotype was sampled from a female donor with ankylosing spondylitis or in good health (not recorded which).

CDR3 in amino acids: CASSDGRAGQTGELFF. The DNA for the CDR3 is TGTGCCAGCAGTGACGGGCGGGCAGGACAGACCGGGGAGCTGTTTTTT. V and J are TRBV6-4 and TRBJ2-2, with D possibly matching TRBD1 (6 bases). V lost 2 bases, J lost 5 bases, and 15 bases lay in between. This CDR3 has 16 residues. Germline V CDR1 and CDR2: MRHNA, SNTAGT.